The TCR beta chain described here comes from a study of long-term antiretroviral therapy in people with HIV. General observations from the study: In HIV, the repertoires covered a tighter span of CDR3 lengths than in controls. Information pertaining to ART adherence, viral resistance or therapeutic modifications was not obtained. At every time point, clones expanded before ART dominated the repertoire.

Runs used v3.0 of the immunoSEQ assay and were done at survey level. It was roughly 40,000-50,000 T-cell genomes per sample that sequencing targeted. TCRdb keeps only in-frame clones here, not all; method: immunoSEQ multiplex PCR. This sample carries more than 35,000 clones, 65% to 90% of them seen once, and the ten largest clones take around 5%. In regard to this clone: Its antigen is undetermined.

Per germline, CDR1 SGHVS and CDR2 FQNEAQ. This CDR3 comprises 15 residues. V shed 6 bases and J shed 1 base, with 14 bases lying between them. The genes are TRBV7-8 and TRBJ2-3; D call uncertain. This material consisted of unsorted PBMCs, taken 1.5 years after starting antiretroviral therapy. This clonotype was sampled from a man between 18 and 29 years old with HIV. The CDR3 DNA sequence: TGTGCCAGCAGGAGTGGTACGGCTCGCACAGATACGCAGTATTTT. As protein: CASRSGTARTDTQYF.